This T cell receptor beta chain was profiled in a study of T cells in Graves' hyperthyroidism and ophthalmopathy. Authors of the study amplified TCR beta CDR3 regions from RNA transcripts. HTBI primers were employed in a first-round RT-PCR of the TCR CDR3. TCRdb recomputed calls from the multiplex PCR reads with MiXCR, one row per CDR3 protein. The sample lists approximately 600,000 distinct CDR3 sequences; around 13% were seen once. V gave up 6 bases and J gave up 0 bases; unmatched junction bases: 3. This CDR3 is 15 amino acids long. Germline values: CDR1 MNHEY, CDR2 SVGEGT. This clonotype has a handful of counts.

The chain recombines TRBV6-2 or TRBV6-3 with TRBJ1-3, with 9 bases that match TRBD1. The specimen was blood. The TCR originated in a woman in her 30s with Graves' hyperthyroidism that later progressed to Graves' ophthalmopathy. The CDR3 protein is CASRLQGASGNTIYF. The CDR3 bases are TGTGCCAGCAGATTACAGGGGGCCTCTGGAAACACCATATATTTT.